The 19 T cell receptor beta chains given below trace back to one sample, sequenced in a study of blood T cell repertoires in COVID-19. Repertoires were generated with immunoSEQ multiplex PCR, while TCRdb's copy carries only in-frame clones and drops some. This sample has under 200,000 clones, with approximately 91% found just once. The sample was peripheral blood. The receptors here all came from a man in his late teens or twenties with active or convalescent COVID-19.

CDR3 amino acids: CASSWEETDEQFF. Here the CDR3 DNA reads TGTGCCAGCAGCTGGGAGGAGACCGATGAGCAGTTCTTC. The J gene is TRBJ2-1, the V gene TRBV5-6; possible D gene TRBD2, 6 bases. V was pared by 3 bases and J by 8 bases, with 12 bases between. CDR3 size: 13 residues. CDR1 and CDR2 (germline): SGHDT, YYEEEE.

DNA for the CDR3: TGTGCCAGTAGTGCCACACTAGCGGGACTTGGCTATGAGCAGTTCTTC. Translated: CASSATLAGLGYEQFF. This sequence joins TRBV19 and TRBJ2-1; TRBD2 matches at 10 bases. V lost 5 bases and J lost 8; bases outside the gene matches: 12. The germline CDR1 and CDR2 sequences are LNHDA and SQIVND (reference sequence). This CDR3 region has 16 residues.

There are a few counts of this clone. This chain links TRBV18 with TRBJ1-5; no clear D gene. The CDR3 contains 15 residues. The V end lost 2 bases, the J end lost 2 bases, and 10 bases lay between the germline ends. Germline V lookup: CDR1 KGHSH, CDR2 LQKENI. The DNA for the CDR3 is TGTGCCAGCTCACCAACTGGCGGAGGCAATCAGCCCCAGCATTTT. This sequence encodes CASSPTGGGNQPQHF.

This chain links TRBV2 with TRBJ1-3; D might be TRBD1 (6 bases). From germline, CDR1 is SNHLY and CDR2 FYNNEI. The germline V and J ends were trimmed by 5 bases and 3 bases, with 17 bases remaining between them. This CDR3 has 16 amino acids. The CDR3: CASSFSSPGDGNTIYF. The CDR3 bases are TGTGCCAGCAGTTTTTCGTCACCAGGGGATGGAAACACCATATATTTT.

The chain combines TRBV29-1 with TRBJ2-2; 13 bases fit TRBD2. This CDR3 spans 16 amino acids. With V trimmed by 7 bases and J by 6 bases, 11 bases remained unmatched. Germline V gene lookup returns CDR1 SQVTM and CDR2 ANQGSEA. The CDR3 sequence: CSGGGLAGEGPGELFF. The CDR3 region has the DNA TGCAGCGGGGGAGGACTAGCGGGAGAGGGCCCCGGGGAGCTGTTTTTT.

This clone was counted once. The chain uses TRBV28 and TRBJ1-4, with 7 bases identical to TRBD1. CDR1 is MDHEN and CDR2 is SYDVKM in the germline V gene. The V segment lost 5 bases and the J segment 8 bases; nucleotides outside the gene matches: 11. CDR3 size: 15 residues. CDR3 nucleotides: TGTGCCAGCAGTCCCCCGAGACAGGGAGTAGAAAAACTGTTTTTT. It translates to CASSPPRQGVEKLFF.

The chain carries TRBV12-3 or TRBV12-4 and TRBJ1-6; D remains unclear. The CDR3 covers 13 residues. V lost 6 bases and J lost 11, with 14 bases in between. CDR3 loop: CASRKTEEAPLHF. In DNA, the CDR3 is TGTGCCAGCAGGAAGACTGAGGAGGCACCCCTCCACTTT.

CDR3 DNA: TGCGCCAGCAGCCAAGACAGGGCCGTTGAAGCTTTCTTT. Translated: CASSQDRAVEAFF. The chain employs TRBV5-1 and TRBJ1-1; 7 nucleotides match TRBD1. Germline trimming cut 4 bases from V and 7 bases from J; bases unmatched to any gene: 7. Germline V gene sequence: CDR1 SGHRS, CDR2 YFSETQ. The CDR3 covers 13 residues.

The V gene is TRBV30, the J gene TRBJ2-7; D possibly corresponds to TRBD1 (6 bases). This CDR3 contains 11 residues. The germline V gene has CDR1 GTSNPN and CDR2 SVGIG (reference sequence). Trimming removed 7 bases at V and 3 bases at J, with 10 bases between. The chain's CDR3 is CAFDRIYEQYF. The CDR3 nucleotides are TGTGCCTTCGACAGGATCTACGAGCAGTACTTC.

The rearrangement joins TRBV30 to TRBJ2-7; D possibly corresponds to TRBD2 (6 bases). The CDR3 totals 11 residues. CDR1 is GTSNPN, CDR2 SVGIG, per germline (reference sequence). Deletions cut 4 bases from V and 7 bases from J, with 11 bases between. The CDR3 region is CAWTTGGEQYF. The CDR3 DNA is TGTGCCTGGACCACTGGGGGGGAGCAGTACTTC.

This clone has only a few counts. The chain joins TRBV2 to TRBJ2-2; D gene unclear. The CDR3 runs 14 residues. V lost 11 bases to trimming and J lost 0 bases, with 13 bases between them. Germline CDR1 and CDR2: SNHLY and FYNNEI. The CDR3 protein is CASARVTNTGELFF. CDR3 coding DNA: TGTGCCTCCGCCCGGGTTACGAACACCGGGGAGCTGTTTTTT.

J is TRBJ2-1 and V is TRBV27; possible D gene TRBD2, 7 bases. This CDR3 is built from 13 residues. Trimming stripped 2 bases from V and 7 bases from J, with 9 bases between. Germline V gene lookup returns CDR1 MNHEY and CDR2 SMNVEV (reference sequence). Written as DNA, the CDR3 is TGTGCCAGCAGTTTACGGGGGGCAAATGAGCAGTTCTTC. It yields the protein CASSLRGANEQFF.

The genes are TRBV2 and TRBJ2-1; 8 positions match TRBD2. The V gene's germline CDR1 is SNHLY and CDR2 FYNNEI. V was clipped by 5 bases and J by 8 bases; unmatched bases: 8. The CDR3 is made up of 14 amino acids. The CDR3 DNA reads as TGTGCCAGCAGTCCAGCGGGGGCCGACGATGAGCAGTTCTTC. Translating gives CASSPAGADDEQFF. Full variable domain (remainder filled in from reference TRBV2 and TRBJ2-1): EPEVTQTPSHQVTQMGQEVILRCVPISNHLYFYWYRQILGQKVEFLVSFYNNEISEKSEIFDDQFSVERPDGSNFTLKIRSTKLEDSAMYFCASSPAGADDEQFFGPGTRLTVL.

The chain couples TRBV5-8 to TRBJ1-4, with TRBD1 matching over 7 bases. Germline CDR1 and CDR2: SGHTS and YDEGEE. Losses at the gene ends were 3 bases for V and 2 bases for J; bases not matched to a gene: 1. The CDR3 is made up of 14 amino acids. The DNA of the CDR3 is TGTGCCAGCAGCTCGGGACAGACTAATGAAAAACTGTTTTTT. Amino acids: CASSSGQTNEKLFF.

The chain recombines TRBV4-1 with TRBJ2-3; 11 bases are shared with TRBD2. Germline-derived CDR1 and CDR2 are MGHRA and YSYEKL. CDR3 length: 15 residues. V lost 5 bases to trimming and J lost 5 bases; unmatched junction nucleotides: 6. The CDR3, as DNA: TGCGCCAGCAGCACACTAGCGGGAGTTATAGATACGCAGTATTTT. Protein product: CASSTLAGVIDTQYF.

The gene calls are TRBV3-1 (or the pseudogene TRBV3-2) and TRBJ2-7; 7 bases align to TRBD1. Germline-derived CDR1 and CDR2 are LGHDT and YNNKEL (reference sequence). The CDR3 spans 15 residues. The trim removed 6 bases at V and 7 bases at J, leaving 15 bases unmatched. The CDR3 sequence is CASSRRDSGNPEQYF. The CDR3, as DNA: TGTGCCAGCAGTCGCCGGGACAGCGGAAACCCTGAGCAGTACTTC.

The CDR3 nucleotides are TGCGCCAGCAGCCAAGATCCAACGGTTACTAACGAGCAGTACTTC. Translation: CASSQDPTVTNEQYF. This sequence joins TRBV4-3 and TRBJ2-7; D ambiguous. Germline V lookup: CDR1 LGHNA, CDR2 YSLEER. Trimming pared 0 bases from V and 5 bases from J, leaving 14 bases between. This CDR3 is 15 amino acids long.

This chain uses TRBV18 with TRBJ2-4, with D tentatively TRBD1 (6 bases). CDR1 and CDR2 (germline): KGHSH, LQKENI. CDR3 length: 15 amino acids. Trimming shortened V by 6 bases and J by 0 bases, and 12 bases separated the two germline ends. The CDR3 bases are TGTGCCAGCTCCCTTGACAGGTCAGCCAAAAACATTCAGTACTTC. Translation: CASSLDRSAKNIQYF.

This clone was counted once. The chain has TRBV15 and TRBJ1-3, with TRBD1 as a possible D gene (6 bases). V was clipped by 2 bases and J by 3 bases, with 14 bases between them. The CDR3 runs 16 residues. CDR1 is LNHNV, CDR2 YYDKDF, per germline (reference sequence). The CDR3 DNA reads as TGTGCCACCAGCAGACCTCAGACAGGTTATGGAAACACCATATATTTT. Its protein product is CATSRPQTGYGNTIYF. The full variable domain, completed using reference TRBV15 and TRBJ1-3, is DAMVIQNPRYQVTQFGKPVTLSCSQTLNHNVMYWYQQKSSQAPKLLFHYYDKDFNNEADTPDNFQSRRPNTSFCFLDIRSPGLGDTAMYLCATSRPQTGYGNTIYFGEGSWLTVV.